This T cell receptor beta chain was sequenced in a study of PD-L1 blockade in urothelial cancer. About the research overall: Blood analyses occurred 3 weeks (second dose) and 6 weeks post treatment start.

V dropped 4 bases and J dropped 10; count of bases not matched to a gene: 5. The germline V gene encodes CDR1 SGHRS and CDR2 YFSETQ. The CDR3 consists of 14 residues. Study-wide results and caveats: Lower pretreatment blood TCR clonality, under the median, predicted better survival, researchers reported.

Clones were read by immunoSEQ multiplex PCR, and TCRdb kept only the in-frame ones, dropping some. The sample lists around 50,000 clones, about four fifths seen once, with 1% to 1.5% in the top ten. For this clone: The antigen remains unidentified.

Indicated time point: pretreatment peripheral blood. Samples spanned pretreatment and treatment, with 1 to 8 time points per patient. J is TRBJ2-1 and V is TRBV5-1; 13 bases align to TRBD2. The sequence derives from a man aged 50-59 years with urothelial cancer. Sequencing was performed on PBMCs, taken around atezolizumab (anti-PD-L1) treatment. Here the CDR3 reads CASSSPGLAGEQFF. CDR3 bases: TGCGCCAGCAGCAGCCCGGGACTAGCGGGGGAGCAGTTCTTC.